One and the same sample provided the 31 T cell receptor beta chains below, sequenced in a study of CD8+CD57+ T cells in acquired aplastic anemia. Sequencing involved patients with CD8+CD57+ cell expansion previously shown by flow cytometry. Template material for TCR beta VDJ and CDR3 profiling consisted of genomic DNA. TCRdb used MiXCR to reprocess the reads, holding one entry per CDR3 protein. The table has around 500,000 distinct CDR3 sequences, under 40% seen once. The sample comprised sorted CD4+, CD8+, or CD8+CD57+ T cells (not recorded which) from PBMCs. Receptor source: a human donor with aplastic anemia.

This clonotype was picked up a small number of times. The J gene is TRBJ2-7, the V gene TRBV5-1; a possible D gene is TRBD2 (6 bases). The CDR3 is made up of 16 amino acids. Germline CDR1 reads SGHRS; CDR2 reads YFSETQ. With 4 bases removed from V and 1 base from J, the gap between germline ends came to 18 bases. CDR3 amino acids: CASSPGLSSGSYEQYF. CDR3 sequence (DNA): TGCGCCAGCAGCCCGGGGTTGAGTAGCGGTTCCTACGAGCAGTACTTC.

V usage is TRBV11-2 and J usage is TRBJ2-1, with TRBD2 identical over 11 bases. This CDR3 comprises 18 residues. CDR1 SGHAT and CDR2 FQNNGV come from the germline V gene. With 5 bases clipped from V and 5 bases from J, the junction kept 14 bases outside the gene matches. The CDR3 protein is CASSKRDSGGVVNNEQFF. The DNA for the CDR3 is TGTGCCAGCAGCAAAAGGGATAGCGGGGGGGTTGTTAACAATGAGCAGTTCTTC.

This clonotype was seen many times. The V and J genes are TRBV19 and TRBJ2-7; possibly TRBD1 for D (7 bases). Between the trimmed V and J ends, which lost 5 bases and 1 base, there was a span of 15 bases. The CDR3 runs to 15 residues. CDR1 and CDR2 from the germline V gene are LNHDA and SQIVND (reference sequence). CDR3 in amino acids: CASSPPTGTSYEQYF. The CDR3 DNA follows: TGTGCCAGTAGTCCCCCGACAGGGACTTCCTACGAGCAGTACTTC.

This clonotype was recorded many times. This chain connects TRBV24-1 to TRBJ1-1; the D gene is possibly TRBD1 (5 bases). V lost 6 bases and J lost 4, with 11 bases in between. The CDR3 loop spans 13 amino acids. Germline V gives CDR1 KGHDR, CDR2 SFDVKD. CDR3 in DNA: TGTGCCACCAGTCGGACCGGGGGCACTGAAGCTTTCTTT. As protein: CATSRTGGTEAFF.

The J gene is TRBJ1-2, the V gene TRBV7-3; a possible D gene is TRBD1 (6 bases). The CDR3 runs 12 residues. Trimming removed 9 bases from V and 7 bases from J, with 15 bases in between. Looked up from germline, CDR1 is SGHTA and CDR2 is FQGTGA. CDR3 residues: CASSIGGGGYTF. In nucleotides, the CDR3 is TGTGCCAGTAGTATTGGGGGCGGTGGCTACACCTTC.

This clonotype was counted only a few times. V usage is TRBV20-1 and J usage is TRBJ1-2; D not certain. Per the germline V gene, CDR1 is DFQATT and CDR2 is SNEGSKA (reference sequence). The CDR3 is 14 residues long. The V gene lost 0 bases and the J gene lost 0 bases, with 8 bases spanning the gap. CDR3: CSAREGSTNYGYTF. In DNA form, the CDR3 reads TGCAGTGCTAGAGAGGGCAGCACTAACTATGGCTACACCTTC.

J is TRBJ2-2 and V is TRBV7-8, with D possibly TRBD1 on 5 matching bases. V was shortened by 2 bases and J by 1 base, with 8 bases between the two germline ends. Germline-derived CDR1 and CDR2 are SGHVS and FQNEAQ. The CDR3 runs to 15 residues. The CDR3 bases are TGTGCCAGCAGCTTATCAGGACAGAACACCGGGGAGCTGTTTTTT. This codes for CASSLSGQNTGELFF.

The chain recombines TRBV28 with TRBJ1-5, with D possibly being TRBD1 (6 bases). The V and J ends lost 1 base and 4 bases respectively, with 11 bases between them. This CDR3 comprises 15 residues. Germline loops: CDR1 MDHEN, CDR2 SYDVKM. The CDR3 bases are TGTGCCAGCAGTTTATTGGGGGGCAGGAATCAGCCCCAGCATTTT. Translating gives CASSLLGGRNQPQHF.

This clonotype was detected ten times or more. This sequence joins TRBV20-1 and TRBJ1-1, with 10 bases fitting TRBD1. The CDR3 totals 13 residues. CDR1 is DFQATT, CDR2 SNEGSKA, per germline (reference sequence). V was clipped by 6 bases and J by 7 bases; unmatched bases: 8. The CDR3 DNA reads TGCAGTGCACACCGGACAGGGGGGGATGAAGCTTTCTTT. It translates to CSAHRTGGDEAFF.

In this sample, this clonotype turned up many times. The rearrangement uses TRBV29-1 and TRBJ2-7, with 7 bases identical to TRBD2. V was pared by 1 base and J by 2 bases, with 8 bases of the junction left unmatched. Germline V gives CDR1 SQVTM, CDR2 ANQGSEA. This CDR3 is built from 15 residues. The CDR3 DNA sequence: TGCAGCGTTGAAGCTACGGTGGGGGGGGCCTACGAGCAGTACTTC. Protein product: CSVEATVGGAYEQYF.

This clonotype was found many times. V usage is TRBV19 and J usage is TRBJ1-2, with D unclear. Germline CDR1 LNHDA, CDR2 SQIVND (reference sequence). The CDR3 sequence is 14 residues long. V lost 5 bases and J 0 bases, leaving 10 bases between the germline ends. The CDR3 DNA reads TGTGCCAGTAGTGGGAGGACCTCTAACTATGGCTACACCTTC. Translated: CASSGRTSNYGYTF.

The chain joins TRBV24-1 to TRBJ2-1, with 10 bases that match TRBD1. Germline V gene sequence: CDR1 KGHDR, CDR2 SFDVKD. Trimming removed 7 bases from V and 4 bases from J; junction bases left unmatched: 12. This CDR3 has 17 amino acids. CDR3 region: CATRGSWDRGLYNEQFF. The CDR3 DNA reads as TGTGCCACCAGAGGGAGCTGGGACAGGGGATTATACAATGAGCAGTTCTTC.

This clonotype was recorded many times. The V and J genes are TRBV10-2 and TRBJ1-2; TRBD1 matches 7 bases. The germline CDR1 and CDR2 sequences are WSHSY and SAAADI. Trimming cost V 8 bases and J 0 bases; bases outside gene matches: 9. This CDR3 has 15 amino acids. The CDR3 sequence: CASYPGQAPNYGYTF. The CDR3 nucleotides read TGCGCCAGCTACCCCGGACAGGCTCCTAACTATGGCTACACCTTC.

This clonotype was observed a handful of times. The rearrangement uses TRBV5-6 and TRBJ2-3; D remains ambiguous. The CDR3 covers 14 residues. Germline loops: CDR1 SGHDT, CDR2 YYEEEE. V was trimmed by 4 bases and J by 1 base, leaving 10 bases between them. The CDR3 DNA reads as TGTGCCAGCAGCATGGACCTTGGCACAGATACGCAGTATTTT. Translation gives CASSMDLGTDTQYF.

The genes are TRBV5-4 and TRBJ1-2; a weak D match, TRBD1 (5 bases). Germline V gene data show CDR1 as SGHNT and CDR2 as YYREEE (reference sequence). V was cut by 0 bases and J by 3 bases, with 24 bases left in between. CDR3 length: 19 amino acids. DNA for the CDR3: TGTGCCAGCAGCTTGGCCCTCCCCCTGGGACCTCCGGTGGACTATGGCTACACCTTC. This translates into CASSLALPLGPPVDYGYTF.

In regard to this clonotype: This may come from a read error, since a much larger clone is one base off. The chain carries TRBV6-1 and TRBJ1-3, with 9 positions matching TRBD1. This CDR3 is built from 15 residues. V was clipped by 6 bases and J by 2 bases; unmatched bases: 5. CDR1 is MNHNS and CDR2 is SASEGT in the germline V gene. The CDR3 DNA sequence: TGTGCCAGCAGACCCGGGACAGGGCCTGGAAACACCATATATTTT. It translates to CASRPGTGPGNTIYF.

This clonotype has at least ten counts. The chain carries TRBV2 and TRBJ1-4; D not certain. Looked up from germline, CDR1 is SNHLY and CDR2 is FYNNEI. Trimming stripped 7 bases from V and 7 bases from J, with 4 bases between. The CDR3 is 10 residues long. The CDR3 sequence: CASNSEKLFF. In DNA form, the CDR3 reads TGTGCCAGCAACAGTGAAAAACTGTTTTTT.

This clonotype was observed a handful of times. CDR3 region: CASSLEGTGTGATFF. In DNA form, the CDR3 reads TGTGCCAGCAGCCTCGAGGGAACCGGGACAGGGGCAACTTTCTTT. This chain links TRBV9 with TRBJ1-1; TRBD1 agrees at 10 bases. V lost 4 bases, J lost 12 bases, and 15 bases stayed unmatched. The CDR3 has 15 amino acids. Germline CDR1 is SGDLS and CDR2 is YYNGEE.

The sample holds a few counts of this clonotype. The rearrangement links TRBV11-1 to TRBJ1-6; TRBD1 might be the D (6 bases). V lost 5 bases and J lost 2, with 13 bases in between. Germline V gene lookup returns CDR1 SGHAT and CDR2 FQDESV (reference sequence). This CDR3 is built from 16 residues. The CDR3 region has the DNA TGTGCCAGCAGCCCGCCAGGGGCGGCCTATAATTCACCCCTCCACTTT. The encoded protein is CASSPPGAAYNSPLHF.

This clonotype was detected many times. This chain joins TRBV29-1 and TRBJ2-3; tentatively, D is TRBD2 (6 bases). V was cut by 7 bases and J by 6 bases, with 20 bases left in between. The CDR3 spans 14 residues. Germline CDR1 reads SQVTM; CDR2 reads ANQGSEA. In DNA form, the CDR3 reads TGCAGCGCGGCACTAGCAGCGCGCCCCGATACGCAGTATTTT. As protein: CSAALAARPDTQYF.

Ten or more counts support this clonotype. The V call is TRBV20-1, the J call TRBJ2-7; perhaps D is TRBD1 or TRBD2 (5 bases each). Per the germline V gene, CDR1 is DFQATT and CDR2 is SNEGSKA (reference sequence). Trimming removed 6 bases at V and 5 bases at J, with 23 bases between. The CDR3 spans 15 residues. CDR3 sequence: CSALSPSRVGDEQYF. The CDR3 region has the DNA TGCAGTGCCCTATCTCCTTCTAGGGTGGGGGACGAGCAGTACTTC.

The J gene is TRBJ1-1, the V gene TRBV7-3; 9 positions match TRBD1. Trimming cost V 7 bases and J 3 bases; bases outside gene matches: 3. The CDR3 loop spans 13 amino acids. CDR1 SGHTA and CDR2 FQGTGA come from the germline V gene. CDR3 nucleotide sequence: TGTGCCAGCAAAACAGGGGGCCACACTGAAGCTTTCTTT. Its translation is CASKTGGHTEAFF. The full variable domain, its missing parts supplied by reference TRBV7-3 and TRBJ1-1, is GAGVSQTPSNKVTEKGKYVELRCDPISGHTALYWYRQSLGQGPEFLIYFQGTGAADDSGLPNDRFFAVRPEGSVSTLKIQRTERGDSAVYLCASKTGGHTEAFFGQGTRLTVV.

The chain uses TRBV4-2 and TRBJ2-3, with 9 nucleotides matching TRBD1. The length of the CDR3 is 18 residues. V trimming: 0 bases; J trimming: 1 base; junction bases outside the gene matches: 8. Germline assignment: CDR1 LGHNA and CDR2 YNFKEQ. CDR3 in amino acids: CASSQDGTGKGGTDTQYF. The CDR3 DNA reads as TGTGCCAGCAGCCAAGACGGGACAGGGAAAGGGGGCACAGATACGCAGTATTTT.

This clonotype was detected ten times or more. This rearrangement joins TRBV7-9 to TRBJ1-2, with TRBD1 as a possible D gene (5 bases). The CDR3 covers 13 residues. The germline V gene encodes CDR1 SEHNR and CDR2 FQNEAQ (reference sequence). Trimming removed 4 bases at V and 8 bases at J, with 14 bases between. The CDR3 DNA follows: TGTGCCAGCAGCTCGGGACGGAGCCAAGGCTACACCTTC. As protein: CASSSGRSQGYTF.

The chain combines TRBV30 with TRBJ1-2; no clear D. Germline lookup yields CDR1 GTSNPN and CDR2 SVGIG (reference sequence). V lost 2 bases and J 2 bases, leaving 0 bases between the germline ends. This CDR3 has 10 amino acids. CDR3 DNA: TGTGCCTGGAGTAACTATGGCTACACCTTC. Its protein is CAWSNYGYTF.

Comment on this clonotype: This may arise from a read error, as a much more abundant clone is one base away. CDR3 protein: CASSRGTGVADQPQHF. DNA for the CDR3: TGTGCCAGTAGTCGGGGGACAGGGGTAGCGGATCAGCCCCAGCATTTT. This chain connects TRBV19 to TRBJ1-5; 10 nucleotides agree with TRBD1. V lost 5 bases and J lost 5; bases outside the gene matches: 9. This CDR3 comprises 16 residues. In germline, CDR1 is LNHDA, CDR2 SQIVND (reference sequence).

This clonotype appeared many times. The chain has TRBV13 and TRBJ2-1; D possibly uses TRBD1 or TRBD2 (5 bases each). This CDR3 has 11 amino acids. The V end was cut by 4 bases, the J end by 7 bases, with 5 bases between. Germline values: CDR1 PRHDT, CDR2 FYEKMQ (reference sequence). The CDR3 loop is CASSWGNEQFF. CDR3 in DNA: TGTGCCAGCAGCTGGGGGAATGAGCAGTTCTTC.

This clonotype was picked up many times. The chain is built from TRBV2 and TRBJ1-5, with TRBD1 matching 7 bases. Germline trimming cut 9 bases from V and 0 bases from J; bases unmatched to any gene: 5. There are 14 residues in the CDR3. CDR1 and CDR2 from the germline V gene are SNHLY and FYNNEI. CDR3 residues: CASRRGGSNQPQHF. DNA for the CDR3: TGTGCCAGTCGCAGGGGGGGTAGCAATCAGCCCCAGCATTTT.

The V call is TRBV7-8, the J call TRBJ2-7; the match to TRBD1 covers 7 bases. The length of the CDR3 is 14 residues. Germline V gene sequence: CDR1 SGHVS, CDR2 FQNEAQ. The DNA for the CDR3 is TGTGCCAGCAGCTTAGATCGGGTTAGGGGACAGTGGAACGTC. Translation: CASSLDRVRGQWNV.

This clonotype has ten or more counts. V usage is TRBV24-1 and J usage is TRBJ1-2; D perhaps matches TRBD1 (5 bases). Looked up from germline, CDR1 is KGHDR and CDR2 is SFDVKD. Trimming removed 6 bases at V and 7 bases at J, with 14 bases between. The CDR3 is made up of 13 amino acids. CDR3: CATSRGPGRGYTF. The CDR3 DNA reads as TGTGCCACCAGTCGGGGACCAGGGCGTGGCTACACCTTC.

CDR3 sequence reads: CASSFNIGPAEAFF. In DNA, the CDR3 is TGTGCCAGCAGTTTTAACATAGGTCCGGCTGAAGCTTTCTTT. This chain links TRBV12-3 or TRBV12-4 with TRBJ1-1, with D hard to call. The CDR3 sequence is 14 residues long. Between the trimmed V and J ends, which lost 3 bases and 6 bases, there was a span of 14 bases.